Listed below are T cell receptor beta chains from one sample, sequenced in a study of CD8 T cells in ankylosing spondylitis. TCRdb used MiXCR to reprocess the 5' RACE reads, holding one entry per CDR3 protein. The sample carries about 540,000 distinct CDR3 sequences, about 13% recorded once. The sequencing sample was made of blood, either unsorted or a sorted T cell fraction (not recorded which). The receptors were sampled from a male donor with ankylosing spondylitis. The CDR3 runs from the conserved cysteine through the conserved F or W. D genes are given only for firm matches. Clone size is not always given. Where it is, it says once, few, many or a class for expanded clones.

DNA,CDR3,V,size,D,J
TGTGCCATCAGTGGTTCGGGGACTAGGACTTACAATGAGCAGTTCTTC,CAISGSGTRTYNEQFF,TRBV10-3,-,TRBD2,TRBJ2-1
TGTGCCAGCAGCCTCCCACCCGGGAGTGAGCAGTTCTTC,CASSLPPGSEQFF,TRBV7-9,few,-,TRBJ2-1
TGTGCCAGCAGTTACGACAGGGGGGTGACTGAAGCTTTCTTT,CASSYDRGVTEAFF,TRBV2,-,TRBD1,TRBJ1-1
TGCGCCAGCAGCTGGGGGGGCGGGCAGTTCTTC,CASSWGGGQFF,TRBV5-1,-,-,TRBJ2-1
TGCAGCGCGACAGGGTGGGAGGAGGCTGAAGCTTTCTTT,CSATGWEEAEAFF,TRBV29-1,many,TRBD1,TRBJ1-1
TGTGCCACCAGTGATTCCTCTAAGGGCGGGGGCAACAATGAGCAGTTCTTC,CATSDSSKGGGNNEQFF,TRBV24-1,few,-,TRBJ2-1
TGTGCCAGCTCTCAGTCCGGGACAGGAGACGAGCAGTACTTC,CASSQSGTGDEQYF,TRBV2,many,TRBD1,TRBJ2-7
TGCGCCAGCAGCATGACAGGGAAAGATACGCAGTATTTT,CASSMTGKDTQYF,TRBV5-1,-,TRBD1,TRBJ2-3
TGCAGCGTCACCGCCGGGGGAAATCAGCCCCAGCATTTT,CSVTAGGNQPQHF,TRBV29-1,-,-,TRBJ1-5
TGCAGTGCTAGACCTGCGGGGACGGATTTGACCCAGTACTTC,CSARPAGTDLTQYF,TRBV20-1,few,-,TRBJ2-5
TGTGCCAGCAGCCCTCGCCTAGCGGGAGAATATACGAACACCGGGGAGCTGTTTTTT,CASSPRLAGEYTNTGELFF,TRBV11-2,few,TRBD2,TRBJ2-2
TGCAGTGCTCCCCTAGGGGCCGGGAGCCTCTACAATGAGCAGTTCTTC,CSAPLGAGSLYNEQFF,TRBV20-1,-,-,TRBJ2-1
TGTGCCAGCAGTTTCCTAGCGGGAGGGGTAGAGACCCAGTACTTC,CASSFLAGGVETQYF,TRBV12-3/TRBV12-4,few,TRBD2,TRBJ2-5
TGTGCCAGCAGCTTTACAGGAAATTATCAGCCCCAGCATTTT,CASSFTGNYQPQHF,TRBV7-2,-,-,TRBJ1-5
TGTGCCAGCAGCATCGGACCCTTGGGCATGGCCGGGGAGCTGTTTTTT,CASSIGPLGMAGELFF,TRBV5-6,few,-,TRBJ2-2
TGTGCCAGCAGCAGGACAGCCAACACTGAAGCTTTCTTT,CASSRTANTEAFF,TRBV11-2,many,-,TRBJ1-1
TGCAGTGCTAGTCCCTTTCTAGCGGGAGGTAACGAGGAGCAGTTCTTC,CSASPFLAGGNEEQFF,TRBV20-1,few,TRBD2,TRBJ2-1
TGCAGTGCTAGAGCTCCAGGGACGAATGAGCAGTTCTTC,CSARAPGTNEQFF,TRBV20-1,-,-,TRBJ2-1
TGTGCCAGCATCACTAGCGGGAGGATTGGGAATGAGCAGTTCTTC,CASITSGRIGNEQFF,TRBV7-8,-,TRBD2,TRBJ2-1
TGCGCCAGCAGCTTGGGGGGGACAGGGTTGAATGAGCAGTTCTTC,CASSLGGTGLNEQFF,TRBV5-1,many,TRBD1,TRBJ2-1
TGCGCCAGCAGCTTGGAGGGACAGGGGGCAATTGTCGAGCAGCCCCAGCATTTT,CASSLEGQGAIVEQPQHF,TRBV5-1,many,TRBD1,TRBJ1-5
TGTGCCAGCAGCTTAGAAACAGCTAATTCACCCCTCCACTTT,CASSLETANSPLHF,TRBV11-2,-,-,TRBJ1-6
TGTGCCACCAGCAGAGTAGGAAGAGGGGAGACCCAGTACTTC,CATSRVGRGETQYF,TRBV15,many,-,TRBJ2-5
TGTGCCAGCAGCCAAGTCGGACAGGGTTACGAGCAGTACTTC,CASSQVGQGYEQYF,TRBV4-2,many,TRBD1,TRBJ2-7
TGTGCCAGCAGTTCGGGACTAGGCACAGATACGCAGTATTTT,CASSSGLGTDTQYF,TRBV12-3/TRBV12-4,many,TRBD2,TRBJ2-3
TGCGCCAGCAGCTTGGCTAGGACAGGCCGGTCGGCCACTGAAGCTTTCTTT,CASSLARTGRSATEAFF,TRBV5-1,-,TRBD1,TRBJ1-1
TGTGCCAGCAGGCGGACAGGGGCCGGGGTCAACAACGAGCAGTACTTC,CASRRTGAGVNNEQYF,TRBV14,few,TRBD1,TRBJ2-7